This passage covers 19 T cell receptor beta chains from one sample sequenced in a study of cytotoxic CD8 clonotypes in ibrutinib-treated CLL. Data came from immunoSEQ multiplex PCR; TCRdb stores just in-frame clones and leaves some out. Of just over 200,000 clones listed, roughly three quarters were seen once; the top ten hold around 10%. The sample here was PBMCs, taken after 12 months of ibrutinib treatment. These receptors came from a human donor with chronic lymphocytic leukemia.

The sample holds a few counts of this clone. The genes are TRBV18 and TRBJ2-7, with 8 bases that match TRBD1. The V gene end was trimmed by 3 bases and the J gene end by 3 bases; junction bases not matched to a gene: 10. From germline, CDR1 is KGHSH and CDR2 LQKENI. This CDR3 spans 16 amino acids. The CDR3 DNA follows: TGTGCCAGCTCACCTCAGGGGACAGGAGCCCTCTACGAGCAGTACTTC. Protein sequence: CASSPQGTGALYEQYF.

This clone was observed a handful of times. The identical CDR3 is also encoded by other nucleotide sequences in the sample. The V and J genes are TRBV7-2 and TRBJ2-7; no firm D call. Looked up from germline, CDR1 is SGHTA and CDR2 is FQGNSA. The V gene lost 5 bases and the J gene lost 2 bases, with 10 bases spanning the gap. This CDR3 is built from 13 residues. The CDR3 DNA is TGTGCCAGCAGCCTAACGTCAGCCTACGAGCAGTACTTC. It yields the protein CASSLTSAYEQYF.

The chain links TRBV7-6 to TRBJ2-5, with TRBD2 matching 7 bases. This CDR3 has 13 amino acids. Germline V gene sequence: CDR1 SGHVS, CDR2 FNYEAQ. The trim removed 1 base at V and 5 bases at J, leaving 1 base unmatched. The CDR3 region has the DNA TGTGCCAGCAGCTTAGGGACTAGTGAGACCCAGTACTTC. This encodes CASSLGTSETQYF.

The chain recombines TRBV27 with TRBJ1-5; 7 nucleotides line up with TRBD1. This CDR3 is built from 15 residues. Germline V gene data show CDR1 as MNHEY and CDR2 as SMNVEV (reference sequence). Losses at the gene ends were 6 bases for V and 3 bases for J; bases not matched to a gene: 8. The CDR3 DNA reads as TGTGCCAGCAGGGATACAGGGGTAAACAATCAGCCCCAGCATTTT. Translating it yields CASRDTGVNNQPQHF.

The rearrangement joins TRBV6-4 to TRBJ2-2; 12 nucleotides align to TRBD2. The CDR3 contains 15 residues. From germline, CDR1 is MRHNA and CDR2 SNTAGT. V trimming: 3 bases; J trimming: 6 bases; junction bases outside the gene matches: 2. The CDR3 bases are TGTGCCAGCAGTGAACTAGCGGGAGGTCCCGGGGAGCTGTTTTTT. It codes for CASSELAGGPGELFF.

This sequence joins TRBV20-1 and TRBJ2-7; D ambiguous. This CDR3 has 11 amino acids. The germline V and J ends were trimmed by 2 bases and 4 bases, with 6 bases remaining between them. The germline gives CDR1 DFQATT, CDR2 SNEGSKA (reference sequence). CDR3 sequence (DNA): TGCAGTGCTAGATGGAAATACGAGCAGTACTTC. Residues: CSARWKYEQYF.

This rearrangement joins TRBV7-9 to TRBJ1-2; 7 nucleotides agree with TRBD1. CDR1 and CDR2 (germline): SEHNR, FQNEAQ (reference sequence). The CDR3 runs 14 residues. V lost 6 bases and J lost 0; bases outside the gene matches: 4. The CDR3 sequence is CASRRDRANYGYTF. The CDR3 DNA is TGTGCCAGCAGGCGGGACAGAGCTAACTATGGCTACACCTTC.

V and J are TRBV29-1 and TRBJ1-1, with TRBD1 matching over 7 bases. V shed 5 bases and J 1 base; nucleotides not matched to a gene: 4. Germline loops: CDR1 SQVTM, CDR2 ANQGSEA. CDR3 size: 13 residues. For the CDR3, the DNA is TGCAGCGTTCACCGGGACAGGAACACTGAAGCTTTCTTT. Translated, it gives CSVHRDRNTEAFF.

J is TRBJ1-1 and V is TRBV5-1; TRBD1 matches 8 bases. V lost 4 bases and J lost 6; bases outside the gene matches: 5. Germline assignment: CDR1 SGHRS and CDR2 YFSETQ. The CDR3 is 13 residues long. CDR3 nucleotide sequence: TGCGCCAGCAGCCCACAGGGGGTCGCTGAAGCTTTCTTT. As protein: CASSPQGVAEAFF.

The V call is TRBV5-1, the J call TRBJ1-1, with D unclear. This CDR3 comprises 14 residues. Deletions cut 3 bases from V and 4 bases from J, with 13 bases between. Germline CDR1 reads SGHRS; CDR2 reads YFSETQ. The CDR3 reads CASSSGNIGTEAFF. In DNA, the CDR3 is TGCGCCAGCAGCTCGGGAAACATTGGCACTGAAGCTTTCTTT.

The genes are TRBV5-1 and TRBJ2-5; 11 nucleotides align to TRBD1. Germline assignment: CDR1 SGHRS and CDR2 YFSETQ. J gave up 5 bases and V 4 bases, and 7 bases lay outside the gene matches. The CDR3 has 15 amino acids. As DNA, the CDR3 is TGCGCCAGCAGCCACGGGACAGGGGGTTTGGAGACCCAGTACTTC. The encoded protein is CASSHGTGGLETQYF.

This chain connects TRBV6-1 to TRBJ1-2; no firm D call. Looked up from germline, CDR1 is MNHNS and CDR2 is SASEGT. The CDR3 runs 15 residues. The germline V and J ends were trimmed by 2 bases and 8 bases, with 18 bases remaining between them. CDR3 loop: CASSEYNEGWRGYTF. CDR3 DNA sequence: TGTGCCAGCAGTGAATATAACGAAGGGTGGCGGGGCTACACCTTC.

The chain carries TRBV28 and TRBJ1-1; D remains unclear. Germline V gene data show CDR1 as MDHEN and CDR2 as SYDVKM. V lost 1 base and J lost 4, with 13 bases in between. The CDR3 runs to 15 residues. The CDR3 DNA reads TGTGCCAGCAGTTTATTTCGGGTTAGGAGCACTGAAGCTTTCTTT. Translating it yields CASSLFRVRSTEAFF.

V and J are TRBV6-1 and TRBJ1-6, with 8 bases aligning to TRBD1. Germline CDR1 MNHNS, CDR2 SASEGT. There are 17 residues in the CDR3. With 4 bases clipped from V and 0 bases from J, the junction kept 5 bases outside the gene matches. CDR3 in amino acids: CASSGDRRSSYNSPLHF. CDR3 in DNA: TGTGCCAGCAGTGGGGACAGGCGAAGCTCCTATAATTCACCCCTCCACTTT.

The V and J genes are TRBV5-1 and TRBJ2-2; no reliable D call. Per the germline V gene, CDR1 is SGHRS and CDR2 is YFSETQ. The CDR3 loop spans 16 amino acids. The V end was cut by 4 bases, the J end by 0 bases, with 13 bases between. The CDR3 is CASSPNAAANTGELFF. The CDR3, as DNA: TGCGCCAGCAGCCCTAACGCGGCGGCGAACACCGGGGAGCTGTTTTTT.

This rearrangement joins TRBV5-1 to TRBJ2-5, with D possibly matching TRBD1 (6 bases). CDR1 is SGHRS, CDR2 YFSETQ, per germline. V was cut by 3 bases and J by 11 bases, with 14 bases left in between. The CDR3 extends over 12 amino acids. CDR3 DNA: TGCGCCAGCAGCTCCACATCGGGACAACAGTACTTC. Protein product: CASSSTSGQQYF.

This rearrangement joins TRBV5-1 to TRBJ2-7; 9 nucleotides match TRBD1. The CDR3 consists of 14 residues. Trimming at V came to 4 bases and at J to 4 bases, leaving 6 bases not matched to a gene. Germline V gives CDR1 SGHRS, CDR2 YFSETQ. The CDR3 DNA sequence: TGCGCCAGCAGCCCGGAACAGGGGGCTTACGAGCAGTACTTC. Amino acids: CASSPEQGAYEQYF.

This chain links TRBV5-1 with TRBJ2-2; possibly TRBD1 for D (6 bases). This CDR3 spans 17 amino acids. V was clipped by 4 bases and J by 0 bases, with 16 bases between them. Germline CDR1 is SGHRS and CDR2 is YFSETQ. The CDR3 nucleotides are TGCGCCAGCAGCCGGACCGCCACAGGGACGAACACCGGGGAGCTGTTTTTT. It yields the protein CASSRTATGTNTGELFF. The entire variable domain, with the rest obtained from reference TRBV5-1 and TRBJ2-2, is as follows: KAGVTQTPRYLIKTRGQQVTLSCSPISGHRSVSWYQQTPGQGLQFLFEYFSETQRNKGNFPGRFSGRQFSNSRSEMNVSTLELGDSALYLCASSRTATGTNTGELFFGEGSRLTVL.

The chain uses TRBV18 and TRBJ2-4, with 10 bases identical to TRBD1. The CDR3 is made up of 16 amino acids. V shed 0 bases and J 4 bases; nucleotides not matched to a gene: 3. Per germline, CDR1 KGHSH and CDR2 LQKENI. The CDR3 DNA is TGTGCCAGCTCACCACCCGGGACAGGGGATAAAAACATTCAGTACTTC. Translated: CASSPPGTGDKNIQYF. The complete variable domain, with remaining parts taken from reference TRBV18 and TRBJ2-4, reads NAGVMQNPRHLVRRRGQEARLRCSPMKGHSHVYWYRQLPEEGLKFMVYLQKENIIDESGMPKERFSAEFPKEGPSILRIQQVVRGDSAAYFCASSPPGTGDKNIQYFGAGTRLSVL.